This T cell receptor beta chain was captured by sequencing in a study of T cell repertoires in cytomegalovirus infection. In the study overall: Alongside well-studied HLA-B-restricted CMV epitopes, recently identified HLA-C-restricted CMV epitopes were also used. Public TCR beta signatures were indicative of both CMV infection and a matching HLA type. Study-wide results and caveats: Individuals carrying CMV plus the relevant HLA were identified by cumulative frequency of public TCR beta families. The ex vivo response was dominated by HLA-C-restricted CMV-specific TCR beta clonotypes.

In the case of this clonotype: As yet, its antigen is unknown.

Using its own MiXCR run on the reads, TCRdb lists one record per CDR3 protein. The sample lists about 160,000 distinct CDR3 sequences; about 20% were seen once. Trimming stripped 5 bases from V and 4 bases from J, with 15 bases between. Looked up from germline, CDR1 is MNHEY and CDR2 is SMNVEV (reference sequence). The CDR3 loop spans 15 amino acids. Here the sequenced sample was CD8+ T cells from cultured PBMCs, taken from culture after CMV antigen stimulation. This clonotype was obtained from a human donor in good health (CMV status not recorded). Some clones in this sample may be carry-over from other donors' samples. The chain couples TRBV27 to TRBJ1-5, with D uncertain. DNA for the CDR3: TGTGCCAGCAGTCCGACGGGTAGTGGTAATCAGCCCCAGCATTTT. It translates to CASSPTGSGNQPQHF.